This record concerns one TCR beta chain sequence. Its antigen is still unknown. Amplification by 5'RACE using constant-segment primers produced TCR alpha and TCR beta cDNA libraries that carried sample barcodes and UMIs. A single record per CDR3 protein comes from TCRdb applying MiXCR to the 5' RACE reads. The repertoire consists of tens of thousands of distinct CDR3 sequences, with over 10% occurring once and the leading ten covering 41%. The data stem from a study of T-cell memory formation after mild COVID-19. The study's findings and limits: Some clones that responded turned up in pre-infection memory, which suggests that cross-reactive memory joined in. Specificity for SARS-CoV-2 was not confirmed among the second-wave clones peaking on day 37.

The material sequenced was PBMCs or a T cell subset sorted from them (not recorded which). The clonotype was recovered from a man between 18 and 35 years old who had mild COVID-19 (a few samples of this study predate the infection). Cell type and time point are not known.

CDR3 DNA: TGCGCCAGCCGAGCGGGGGGGTCCTACGAGCAGTACTTC. It encodes CASRAGGSYEQYF. V usage is TRBV5-1 and J usage is TRBJ2-7, with TRBD2 matching 10 bases. CDR1 and CDR2 from the germline V gene are SGHRS and YFSETQ. Unmatched junction bases numbered 2, after V lost 7 bases and J lost 1 base. CDR3 length: 13 amino acids.